A single sample is the source of the 30 T cell receptor beta chains below, sequenced in a study of shared clonotypes between healthy human individuals. Naive CD8 isolation took CD45RO-negative cells positively selected for CCR7 and excluded terminally differentiated effector memory CD45RA+ cells. Assay: immunoSEQ multiplex PCR; the TCRdb copy retains only in-frame clones and omits some. The data show about 2.1 million clones, about 94% seen once. Sequencing input: naive CD8+ T cells from PBMCs. These receptors were collected from a man younger than 35 in good health. Some clones in this sample may be carry-over from other donors' samples.

On this clone: Other DNA variants within this sample encode the same CDR3. The chain recombines TRBV9 with TRBJ2-3; 10 bases are a match to TRBD2. There are 13 residues in the CDR3. Germline CDR1 and CDR2: SGDLS and YYNGEE. The trim removed 8 bases at V and 2 bases at J, leaving 2 bases unmatched. The CDR3 sequence is CASGLADTDTQYF. The DNA for the CDR3 is TGTGCCAGTGGACTAGCGGACACAGATACGCAGTATTTT.

V gene TRBV14 combines with J gene TRBJ1-3; D is uncertain. This CDR3 is 15 amino acids long. CDR1 is SGHDN, CDR2 FVKESK, per germline. Trimming took off 3 bases at V and 0 bases at J, with 9 bases between the two ends. The DNA of the CDR3 is TGTGCCAGCAGCCAGCGACGGTACTCTGGAAACACCATATATTTT. This encodes CASSQRRYSGNTIYF.

V is TRBV7-8 and J is TRBJ2-2, with a weak D call TRBD2 (5 bases). Germline assignment: CDR1 SGHVS and CDR2 FQNEAQ. Trimming left V 2 bases short and J 2 bases short, with 18 bases between. There are 18 residues in the CDR3. The DNA for the CDR3 is TGTGCCAGCAGCTTATGGGCCATTATCACGGGAAACACCGGGGAGCTGTTTTTT. Translating it yields CASSLWAIITGNTGELFF.

The chain combines TRBV27 with TRBJ2-1; 7 positions agree with TRBD1. The CDR3 runs to 15 residues. Germline values: CDR1 MNHEY, CDR2 SMNVEV (reference sequence). With V trimmed by 0 bases and J by 7 bases, 6 bases remained unmatched. The CDR3 loop is CASSLSRGPGNEQFF. The CDR3 DNA follows: TGTGCCAGCAGTTTATCGAGGGGGCCTGGTAATGAGCAGTTCTTC.

This clone was seen once. The J gene is TRBJ1-5, the V gene TRBV27; TRBD1 matches at 7 bases. The CDR3 loop spans 16 amino acids. The germline V gene has CDR1 MNHEY and CDR2 SMNVEV (reference sequence). The trim removed 6 bases at V and 3 bases at J, leaving 11 bases unmatched. The CDR3 DNA sequence: TGTGCCAGCAGGCCGATCCGGGACAGTATCAATCAGCCCCAGCATTTT. Translating gives CASRPIRDSINQPQHF.

The chain carries TRBV27 and TRBJ1-2, with D possibly matching TRBD1 (5 bases). V was cut by 5 bases and J by 6 bases, with 10 bases left in between. The CDR3 is 12 amino acids. CDR1 is MNHEY and CDR2 is SMNVEV in the germline V gene (reference sequence). The CDR3 DNA reads TGTGCCAGCAGTCCGGACATGGATGGCTACACCTTC. Translated, it gives CASSPDMDGYTF.

The chain links TRBV27 to TRBJ2-5; D tentatively reads TRBD1 or TRBD2 (5 bases each). Trimming took 5 bases from V and 2 from J, leaving 15 bases between them. The CDR3 totals 15 residues. The germline V gene encodes CDR1 MNHEY and CDR2 SMNVEV (reference sequence). Here the CDR3 reads CASSPDRGPQETQYF. The CDR3 DNA reads as TGTGCCAGCAGTCCCGATCGGGGCCCTCAAGAGACCCAGTACTTC.

In DNA, the CDR3 is TGCAGCGTTGATTTGGGGAAAGGCTGGAACGAGCAGTACTTC. It codes for CSVDLGKGWNEQYF. V and J are TRBV29-1 and TRBJ2-7; no definite D call. The V gene lost 3 bases and the J gene lost 5 bases, with 17 bases spanning the gap. Germline assignment: CDR1 SQVTM and CDR2 ANQGSEA. The CDR3 totals 14 residues.

The chain links TRBV5-1 to TRBJ2-1; 7 bases match TRBD1. Germline CDR1 and CDR2: SGHRS and YFSETQ. The trim removed 4 bases at V and 3 bases at J, leaving 1 base unmatched. The CDR3 is 13 amino acids. CDR3 DNA: TGCGCCAGCAGCGACAGGGTCTACAATGAGCAGTTCTTC. This gives the protein CASSDRVYNEQFF.

The chain joins TRBV27 to TRBJ1-1; D possibly corresponds to TRBD1 (6 bases). Germline V gives CDR1 MNHEY, CDR2 SMNVEV (reference sequence). V lost 3 bases and J lost 4, with 9 bases in between. This CDR3 comprises 13 residues. The CDR3 is CASSFRGRTEAFF. CDR3 sequence (DNA): TGTGCCAGCAGTTTCAGGGGACGCACTGAAGCTTTCTTT.

This clone has only one observation. This sequence joins TRBV7-3 and TRBJ2-5, with D unresolved. Germline CDR1 reads SGHTA; CDR2 reads FQGTGA. Trimming removed 3 bases from V and 5 bases from J, with 10 bases in between. This CDR3 is built from 13 residues. The CDR3 DNA sequence: TGTGCCAGCAGCTTGACTCCCACGGAGACCCAGTACTTC. Amino acid sequence: CASSLTPTETQYF.

This rearrangement joins TRBV5-1 to TRBJ2-7, with D unresolved. This CDR3 spans 11 amino acids. Germline V gene sequence: CDR1 SGHRS, CDR2 YFSETQ. V was clipped by 4 bases and J by 2 bases, with 4 bases between them. In DNA, the CDR3 is TGCGCCAGCAGCAATACCTACGAGCAGTACTTC. It specifies CASSNTYEQYF.

As DNA, the CDR3 is TGTGCCAGCAGCTTATGGTCACGACTAGCGGATAGCTACGAGCAGTACTTC. It is translated as CASSLWSRLADSYEQYF. The chain links TRBV7-9 to TRBJ2-7; 9 bases match TRBD2. CDR1 SEHNR and CDR2 FQNEAQ come from the germline V gene (reference sequence). With V trimmed by 2 bases and J by 3 bases, 11 bases remained unmatched. The CDR3 length is 17 residues.

As DNA, the CDR3 is TGCGCCAGCAGCCAACAAAAACTAGCGCCTTACAATGAGCAGTTCTTC. Translation gives CASSQQKLAPYNEQFF. This chain joins TRBV4-3 and TRBJ2-1; 7 bases are a match to TRBD2. V gave up 2 bases and J gave up 4 bases; unmatched junction bases: 8. Germline lookup yields CDR1 LGHNA and CDR2 YSLEER. CDR3 length: 16 residues.

V usage is TRBV11-2 and J usage is TRBJ2-7; 7 nucleotides line up with TRBD2. Germline V gene sequence: CDR1 SGHAT, CDR2 FQNNGV. With 6 bases clipped from V and 6 bases from J, the junction kept 14 bases outside the gene matches. This CDR3 has 15 amino acids. For the CDR3, the DNA is TGTGCCAGCAGACCAAGAGGTGGCGGGAGTGGCGAGCAGTACTTC. Its translation is CASRPRGGGSGEQYF.

Notes on this clone: Other DNA sequences in the sample encode the same CDR3. The chain is built from TRBV19 and TRBJ1-4; no clear D gene. This CDR3 has 11 amino acids. Germline V lookup: CDR1 LNHDA, CDR2 SQIVND (reference sequence). Between the trimmed V and J ends, which lost 3 bases and 7 bases, there was a span of 3 bases. The CDR3 sequence: CASSIGEKLFF. DNA for the CDR3: TGTGCCAGTAGTATTGGTGAAAAACTGTTTTTT.

The CDR3 here is CASSGQGQEKETQYF. The CDR3 coding sequence is TGTGCCAGCTCCGGACAGGGGCAGGAGAAAGAGACCCAGTACTTC. The chain is built from TRBV13 and TRBJ2-5; TRBD1 matches 9 bases. V dropped 8 bases and J dropped 3; count of bases not matched to a gene: 10. CDR3 length equals 15 residues. Germline V gene sequence: CDR1 PRHDT, CDR2 FYEKMQ (reference sequence).

This rearrangement joins TRBV19 to TRBJ2-3; possibly TRBD2 for D (6 bases). V was clipped by 5 bases and J by 7 bases, with 13 bases between them. This CDR3 has 13 amino acids. The V gene's germline CDR1 is LNHDA and CDR2 SQIVND (reference sequence). The DNA of the CDR3 is TGTGCCAGTAGTCCCCGGGACTCGCATACGCAGTATTTT. As protein: CASSPRDSHTQYF.

CDR3 region: CASSYMAGELFF. In DNA form, the CDR3 reads TGTGCCAGCAGCTATATGGCCGGGGAGCTGTTTTTT. The chain is built from TRBV9 and TRBJ2-2; D is uncertain. Germline V lookup: CDR1 SGDLS, CDR2 YYNGEE. Trimming took off 4 bases at V and 6 bases at J, with 7 bases between the two ends. The CDR3 runs 12 residues.

J is TRBJ2-1 and V is TRBV7-9; weak D call: TRBD1 (6 bases). Germline loops: CDR1 SEHNR, CDR2 FQNEAQ (reference sequence). There are 12 residues in the CDR3. The V and J ends lost 8 bases and 1 base respectively, with 6 bases between them. The CDR3 reads CASDRSYNEQFF. The CDR3 coding sequence is TGTGCCAGCGACAGGTCCTACAATGAGCAGTTCTTC.

In this sample, this clone turned up once. CDR3 loop: CSVEQRTGFGYEQYF. The CDR3 region has the DNA TGCAGCGTTGAACAAAGGACAGGGTTTGGGTACGAGCAGTACTTC. The J gene is TRBJ2-7, the V gene TRBV29-1; 8 bases map to TRBD1. CDR1 and CDR2 (germline): SQVTM, ANQGSEA. V lost 2 bases and J lost 4; bases outside the gene matches: 10. The CDR3 contains 15 residues.

V and J are TRBV5-8 and TRBJ2-7, with TRBD1 matching over 7 bases. Germline V gene sequence: CDR1 SGHTS, CDR2 YDEGEE. CDR3 length: 15 residues. V shed 2 bases, J shed 3 bases, and the junction held 8 bases outside the gene matches. The CDR3 protein is CASSFPRQGVYEQYF. For the CDR3, the DNA is TGTGCCAGCAGCTTTCCCAGACAGGGCGTCTACGAGCAGTACTTC.

The chain recombines TRBV15 with TRBJ2-4; D not resolved. Per germline, CDR1 LNHNV and CDR2 YYDKDF (reference sequence). The CDR3 runs to 15 residues. Trimming shortened V by 0 bases and J by 0 bases, and 6 bases separated the two germline ends. In nucleotides, the CDR3 is TGTGCCACCAGCAGAGAGGGATCAGCCAAAAACATTCAGTACTTC. Its translation is CATSREGSAKNIQYF.

Comments on this clone: A junction end diverges from the germline sequence, so it may reflect a read error. The chain links TRBV27 to TRBJ1-2; D might be TRBD1 (5 bases). CDR3 length: 13 residues. The germline CDR1 and CDR2 sequences are MNHEY and SMNVEV (reference sequence). In nucleotides, the CDR3 is TGTGCCAGCAGTTTATCGGGGACCTATGGCTACGCCTTC. As protein: CASSLSGTYGYAF.

This sequence joins TRBV29-1 and TRBJ1-5; D call uncertain. Germline CDR1 is SQVTM and CDR2 is ANQGSEA. V lost 5 bases and J 6 bases, leaving 17 bases between the germline ends. CDR3 size: 14 residues. The CDR3 sequence: CSVQTQEKGQPQHF. For the CDR3, the DNA is TGCAGCGTTCAGACTCAGGAAAAGGGTCAGCCCCAGCATTTT.

Concerning this clone: The identical CDR3 is also encoded by other nucleotide sequences in the sample. The chain is built from TRBV27 and TRBJ2-1; unclear D gene. CDR1 and CDR2 (germline): MNHEY, SMNVEV (reference sequence). V shed 3 bases and J shed 0 bases, with 6 bases lying between them. The CDR3 loop spans 14 amino acids. CDR3 nucleotides: TGTGCCAGCAGTTTGACTCCCTCCTACAATGAGCAGTTCTTC. The encoded protein is CASSLTPSYNEQFF.

This chain links TRBV15 with TRBJ2-1; TRBD2 matches at 11 bases. Trimming took 7 bases from V and 3 from J; bases not matched to a gene: 5. CDR1 and CDR2 from the germline V gene are LNHNV and YYDKDF (reference sequence). The CDR3 has 15 amino acids. In DNA form, the CDR3 reads TGTGCCACCACTCCCGGGACTAGCGGCTACAATGAGCAGTTCTTC. Translated, it gives CATTPGTSGYNEQFF. Complete variable domain (other parts from reference TRBV15 and TRBJ2-1): DAMVIQNPRYQVTQFGKPVTLSCSQTLNHNVMYWYQQKSSQAPKLLFHYYDKDFNNEADTPDNFQSRRPNTSFCFLDIRSPGLGDTAMYLCATTPGTSGYNEQFFGPGTRLTVL.

As concerns this clone: This CDR3 is also generated by other DNA sequences in the sample. The chain joins TRBV6-1 to TRBJ2-7; D is uncertain. The germline V gene has CDR1 MNHNS and CDR2 SASEGT. The CDR3 runs 16 residues. With 0 bases removed from V and 3 bases from J, the gap between germline ends came to 15 bases. The CDR3 DNA sequence: TGTGCCAGCAGTGAAGCGGTGGGCTTCATCCTCTACGAGCAGTACTTC. It yields the protein CASSEAVGFILYEQYF.

This chain uses TRBV4-1 with TRBJ2-1; 10 bases map to TRBD2. This CDR3 is 18 amino acids long. The trim removed 1 base at V and 4 bases at J, leaving 10 bases unmatched. Per germline, CDR1 MGHRA and CDR2 YSYEKL. The CDR3 spells CASSQVGGGLAAYNEQFF. CDR3 sequence (DNA): TGCGCCAGCAGCCAAGTTGGGGGTGGACTAGCGGCTTACAATGAGCAGTTCTTC.

The V and J genes are TRBV10-3 and TRBJ2-7, with TRBD2 matching 11 bases. In germline, CDR1 is ENHRY, CDR2 SYGVKD. The J segment lost 2 bases and the V segment lost 4 bases, leaving 1 base of the junction unmatched. CDR3 length: 14 residues. CDR3 in amino acids: CAISGTSGPYEQYF. In DNA form, the CDR3 reads TGTGCCATCAGTGGGACTAGCGGGCCCTACGAGCAGTACTTC.